A selection of T cell receptor beta chains follows, all from one sample in a study of post-analysis software for immune sequencing data. One entry per CDR3 protein, called by TCRdb with MiXCR from the PCR reads. This sample has roughly 600,000 distinct CDR3 sequences; 44% occur once, and the top ten carry over 1.5%. Sequenced: blood. The source is a girl under 18 with multiple sclerosis. CDR3s include the opening cysteine and the closing phenylalanine or tryptophan. The order of the fields is clone size, V gene, J gene, D gene, CDR3 DNA, CDR3 protein. The D gene is left open where the match is weak. Clone size appears in some rows only: once, few, many, or a class for an expanded clone.

abundance: -; v_gene: TRBV12-3/TRBV12-4; j_gene: TRBJ2-5; d_gene: TRBD2; CDR3nt: TGTGCCAGCAATTTGGCGGGAGGGTCCGAGACCCAGTACTTC; CDR3aa: CASNLAGGSETQYF
abundance: -; v_gene: TRBV12-3/TRBV12-4; j_gene: TRBJ2-1; d_gene: TRBD2; CDR3nt: TGTGCCAGCAGTTCTAGCGGGAGCCCCAATGAGCAGTTCTTC; CDR3aa: CASSSSGSPNEQFF
abundance: -; v_gene: TRBV12-3/TRBV12-4; j_gene: TRBJ2-7; d_gene: -; CDR3nt: TGTGCCAGCAGTTTAAGAGACTCTTTGTCCTACGAGCAGTACTTC; CDR3aa: CASSLRDSLSYEQYF
abundance: many; v_gene: TRBV12-3/TRBV12-4; j_gene: TRBJ2-7; d_gene: TRBD2; CDR3nt: TGTGCCAGCAGTTTAATTGGACTAGCGCCCTACGAGCAGTACTTC; CDR3aa: CASSLIGLAPYEQYF
abundance: -; v_gene: TRBV15; j_gene: TRBJ2-1; d_gene: TRBD2; CDR3nt: TGTGCCACCAGCGGAGAACTAGCGGGAGGGTTGGAGTTCTTC; CDR3aa: CATSGELAGGLEFF
abundance: -; v_gene: TRBV7-8; j_gene: TRBJ2-7; d_gene: -; CDR3nt: TGTGCCAGCAGCTTAGTGCCACGAACGAACTACGAGCAGTACTTC; CDR3aa: CASSLVPRTNYEQYF
abundance: -; v_gene: TRBV5-1; j_gene: TRBJ2-7; d_gene: -; CDR3nt: TGCGCCAGCAGCCTCCCCCAGCAGGACGAGCAGTACTTC; CDR3aa: CASSLPQQDEQYF
abundance: -; v_gene: TRBV25-1; j_gene: TRBJ1-1; d_gene: -; CDR3nt: TGTGCCAGCAGTGAATCTCGATGGTCCGGCACTGAAGCTTTCTTT; CDR3aa: CASSESRWSGTEAFF
abundance: few; v_gene: TRBV4-1; j_gene: TRBJ1-2; d_gene: TRBD1; CDR3nt: TGCGCCAGCAGCCAAGATACGGGACAGGGGGCTAACTATGGCTACACCTTC; CDR3aa: CASSQDTGQGANYGYTF
abundance: -; v_gene: TRBV30; j_gene: TRBJ2-1; d_gene: -; CDR3nt: TGTGCCTGGAGTGTCCCAGGGCAGAGCTCCTACAATGAGCAGTTCTTC; CDR3aa: CAWSVPGQSSYNEQFF
abundance: -; v_gene: TRBV12-3/TRBV12-4; j_gene: TRBJ1-1; d_gene: -; CDR3nt: TGTGCCAGCAGTCCCCTCTGGGAAGCTTTCTTT; CDR3aa: CASSPLWEAFF
abundance: -; v_gene: TRBV11-3; j_gene: TRBJ2-5; d_gene: TRBD2; CDR3nt: TGTGCCAGCAGCTTAACGAGGGGACTAGCGGGAGACGAGACCCAGTACTTC; CDR3aa: CASSLTRGLAGDETQYF
abundance: -; v_gene: TRBV15; j_gene: TRBJ2-5; d_gene: -; CDR3nt: TGTGCCACCAGCCGGACAATACAAGAGACCCAGTACTTC; CDR3aa: CATSRTIQETQYF
abundance: -; v_gene: TRBV5-1; j_gene: TRBJ2-2; d_gene: -; CDR3nt: TGCGCCAGCAGCTTGGACAGCTACAACACCGGGGAGCTGTTTTTT; CDR3aa: CASSLDSYNTGELFF
abundance: once; v_gene: TRBV12-3/TRBV12-4; j_gene: TRBJ2-3; d_gene: -; CDR3nt: TGTGCCAGCAGTACCCGACAGGTCCTTAATAAAGATACGCAGTATTTT; CDR3aa: CASSTRQVLNKDTQYF
abundance: -; v_gene: TRBV6-6; j_gene: TRBJ1-1; d_gene: TRBD1; CDR3nt: TGTGCCGGAAGCCCCACAGGGGGTGAGACTGAAGCTTTCTTT; CDR3aa: CAGSPTGGETEAFF